This T cell receptor (beta chain) was found in a study of T cells in Graves' hyperthyroidism and ophthalmopathy. Background on the study: The authors collected peripheral blood at initial diagnosis, before any treatment.

This clonotype was detected only a few times. Patients aged 18 to 65 had newly diagnosed hyperthyroidism of under 2 months' duration. Amplification of TCR beta CDR3 regions used RNA as the template. The primer set for the first-round RT-PCR of the TCR CDR3 was HTBI. Via MiXCR, TCRdb re-called the multiplex PCR reads, giving one row per CDR3 protein. The sample consists of roughly 380,000 distinct CDR3 sequences, approximately 15% of them appearing once. Germline assignment: CDR1 SGHTA and CDR2 FQGTGA. This CDR3 comprises 13 residues. Trimming cost V 0 bases and J 5 bases, with 8 bases left between them.

The V and J genes are TRBV7-3 and TRBJ2-7; possible D gene TRBD1, 5 bases. The clonotype comes from a woman aged 60 to 75 with Graves' hyperthyroidism. Sequenced material: blood. DNA of the CDR3: TGTGCCAGCAGCTTAACAGCAGGGAACGAGCAGTACTTC. It encodes CASSLTAGNEQYF. Using reference TRBV7-3 and TRBJ2-7 for the parts outside the CDR3, the full variable domain is GAGVSQTPSNKVTEKGKYVELRCDPISGHTALYWYRQSLGQGPEFLIYFQGTGAADDSGLPNDRFFAVRPEGSVSTLKIQRTERGDSAVYLCASSLTAGNEQYFGPGTRLTVT.